This record covers a single TCR beta chain. Its antigen remains unidentified. V was cut by 4 bases and J by 5 bases, with 23 bases left in between. This CDR3 has 17 amino acids. In germline, CDR1 is KGHSH, CDR2 LQKENI. This entry comes from a study of T cell responses to AZD1222 COVID-19 vaccine. Overall study results and limits: Spike was spanned by vaccine-associated CD4 TCRs, with dominance at 160-218 and 743-854. White British people made up most donors, females outnumbered males, and clonal diversity was possibly underestimated.

The repertoire was sequenced with immunoSEQ multiplex PCR; TCRdb's copy has only in-frame clones and lacks some. The sample holds over 50,000 clones, about 89% seen once. The sequence came from an adult who received the AZD1222 COVID-19 vaccine. The chain has TRBV18 and TRBJ1-2; TRBD1 might be the D (5 bases). Sequencing used peripheral blood, obtained 28 days after the second AZD1222 dose. CDR3 bases: TGTGCCAGCTCACTTACGGACACGGCCACCTTTACGTATGGCTACACCTTC. Its protein is CASSLTDTATFTYGYTF.